This T cell receptor beta chain is from a study of beta chain features in type 1 diabetes. Study results and caveats: Type 1 diabetes patients had TCRB CDR3s that were shorter (moderately but significantly so) in all four CD4+ subsets. Type 1 diabetes patients showed fewer insertions and more deletions at VDJ junctions.

The CDR3 has 13 residues. Looked up from germline, CDR1 is ENHRY and CDR2 is SYGVKD. The V segment lost 7 bases and the J segment 4 bases; nucleotides outside the gene matches: 4. Expressed TCRB transcripts were sequenced after all isolated RNA was converted to cDNA. Libraries were prepared by immunoSEQ multiplex PCR; TCRdb keeps only in-frame clonotypes and omits some of them. Of approximately 300,000 clones listed, roughly 11% were seen once; the top ten hold over 0.015%. The sample holds a few counts of this clone. No antigen is known for it. This TCR was recovered from a woman aged 30 to 39 in good health. The rearrangement links TRBV10-3 to TRBJ2-7, with TRBD2 matching over 10 bases. Sequencing was carried out using naive CD4+ T cells from blood. The CDR3 reads CAITRTSGYEQYF. CDR3 sequence (DNA): TGTGCCATCACCAGGACTAGCGGATACGAGCAGTACTTC.